This T cell receptor beta chain derives from a study of blood T cell repertoires in COVID-19. Study details: Donors in the United States, Italy and Spain gave samples during acute or convalescent COVID-19. PBMCs, B-cell-depleted T cells, or T cells were the source of the cDNA or gDNA that made up the material.

Data came from immunoSEQ multiplex PCR; TCRdb stores just in-frame clones and leaves some out. The repertoire holds about 140,000 clones, with approximately 86% as singletons. The CDR3 has 14 residues. CDR1 SGHDT and CDR2 YYEEEE come from the germline V gene. V lost 8 bases and J lost 1, with 15 bases in between. Specimen: peripheral blood. This rearrangement joins TRBV5-6 to TRBJ1-2; D perhaps matches TRBD1 (5 bases). The receptor comes from a woman aged 60-75 years with acute or convalescent COVID-19. Written as DNA, the CDR3 is TGTGCCAGTGGGCAAGGGGCCGTTAACTATGGCTACACCTTC. It is translated as CASGQGAVNYGYTF. The full variable domain, completed using reference TRBV5-6 and TRBJ1-2, is DAGVTQSPTHLIKTRGQQVTLRCSPKSGHDTVSWYQQALGQGPQFIFQYYEEEERQRGNFPDRFSGHQFPNYSSELNVNALLLGDSALYLCASGQGAVNYGYTFGSGTRLTVV.